One T cell receptor (beta chain) is described in this entry. This receptor's antigen is unknown. No base-level quality is on record; no much larger clone is a single base apart. Trimming costs V 6 bases and J 3 bases, and their ends lie 9 bases apart. The CDR3 runs 11 residues from the cysteine to the phenylalanine. Only the CDR3 region is kept as DNA, spanning 33 bases read in frame from base 1. CDR1 and CDR2, looked up from the germline V gene, are SQVTM and ANQGSEA. The immunoSEQ Assay, a bias-controlled multiplex PCR, was used to amplify TCRbeta CDR3 regions from genomic DNA. From the authors' description of their analysis: The number of nucleated cells in each sample was estimated from the amplification of reference gene primers within the assay. Sequence reads were collapsed and filtered to measure the absolute abundance of every unique TCRbeta CDR3 rearrangement. For each sample, productive Simpson clonality was calculated as the square root of Simpson's diversity index across productive rearrangements. The source is immuneACCESS, and TCRdb retained only in-frame sequences with V and J called. Part of the clones is not carried over; for the studies checked, unresolved V genes explain less than half of this, and the remainder is unexplained. V, J and clone size derive from that table, while D and trimming were established from the DNA sequence. The sample has a few hundred thousand clones on record, 89% of them singletons. Just under 4% of the sample is in the top ten clones.

This sample is part of a study of blood T cell repertoires in COVID-19 (dated by TCRdb to 2018 to 2021). In terms of the full investigation: Samples covering the acute and convalescent phases of COVID-19 were provided by collaborators in the United States, Italy and Spain. The samples were drawn from two sources: the first 160 participants of the ongoing ImmuneRACE study, and 1,000 to 1,500 subjects contributed by 6 global collaborators. Where HLA class I and class II types were available, the types were taken from metadata supplied by the sample provider, not from assay-based typing. The sample metadata nearly always contained a de-identified subject ID, COVID-19 status, age in years and sex. The material from the prospective study consisted of cDNA or gDNA derived from T cells, B-cell-depleted T cells, or PBMCs. The repertoires were released in a freely available public database intended as a resource for research on the immune response to SARS-CoV-2. Deeply sampled blood TCRbeta repertoires from subjects exposed to, actively infected with, or recovered from COVID-19 were included in the dataset.

What the research found in general, with its limitations: The amount of clinical and demographic metadata varied by source and participant and was provided uncurated.

One collaborating source in Seattle enrolled patients while the patients were actively infected and followed the patients over time throughout the course of disease. Each collaborating institution followed its own protocols to collect whole blood in K2EDTA tubes. For TCRbeta analysis, collaborators shipped samples in one of three forms: frozen whole blood, isolated PBMCs, or DNA extracted from either of those sample types. The TCR was taken from a woman between 55 and 75 years old with COVID-19, enrolled during active disease. Material: peripheral blood. Recombination connected TRBV29-1 to TRBJ2-7; perhaps TRBD1 is the D gene, with 6 bases matching. The nucleotide sequence reads as follows: TGCAGCGTGAGACAGGACTACGAGCAGTACTTC. Translation gives CSVRQDYEQYF.